This T cell receptor beta chain was retrieved from a study of beta chain features in type 1 diabetes. Study in general: All samples yielded 85 million to 130 million examined sorted cells.

CDR3 length: 14 amino acids. The ends were cut back, 2 bases at V and 5 bases at J, with 13 bases in the middle. From germline, CDR1 is SGDLS and CDR2 YYNGEE. Regarding this clone: The target antigen is unknown.

Study-level findings and limits: TCRB CDR3 length was moderately but significantly reduced in all four CD4+ subsets of Type 1 diabetes patients.

TCRB transcripts that were expressed got sequenced, as all of the isolated RNA had been reverse transcribed. The assay was immunoSEQ multiplex PCR, and TCRdb's table has in-frame clones only and misses some. The sample lists around 250,000 clones; roughly two thirds were seen once. This sequence was found in a man aged 25 to 45 in good health. Material for sequencing was naive CD4+ T cells from blood. The J gene is TRBJ2-5, the V gene TRBV9; D is possibly TRBD1 (6 bases). CDR3 sequence reads: CASSVQGSGETQYF. CDR3 bases: TGTGCCAGCAGCGTCCAGGGGTCCGGCGAGACCCAGTACTTC.